Listed below are T cell receptor beta chains from one sample, sequenced in a study of beta chain features in type 1 diabetes. Sequencing used immunoSEQ multiplex PCR; TCRdb keeps in-frame clones, though not all of them. The sample lists roughly 250,000 clones, 68% occurring once. The sequenced material came from naive CD4+ T cells from blood. Receptor source: a man younger than 45 in good health. Both conserved end residues are part of each CDR3. The D gene is left open where the match is weak. Clone size, where shown, is once, few, many, or a class for clones that have expanded.

J | V | size | D | DNA | CDR3
TRBJ2-7 | TRBV30 | - | - | TGTGCCTGGAATCGGGACTCCTACGAGCAGTACTTC | CAWNRDSYEQYF
TRBJ2-3 | TRBV10-3 | - | - | TGTGCCATCGGCTTAGCGAGCACAGATACGCAGTATTTT | CAIGLASTDTQYF
TRBJ2-1 | TRBV7-8 | - | TRBD2 | TGTGCCAGCAGCTTAGTATTGCGGGAGAGGCACAATGAGCAGTTCTTC | CASSLVLRERHNEQFF
TRBJ2-7 | TRBV7-9 | - | - | TGTGCCAGCAGCATAGCTCCCTACGAGCAGTACTTC | CASSIAPYEQYF
TRBJ2-1 | TRBV30 | - | - | TGTGCCTGGAGCCGGACAGCGTTCACCTACAATGAGCAGTTCTTC | CAWSRTAFTYNEQFF
TRBJ2-5 | TRBV2 | - | TRBD2 | TGTGCCAGCAGTGAAGCGCTGGCTAGCGGGAAGCAAGAGACCCAGTACTTC | CASSEALASGKQETQYF
TRBJ2-7 | TRBV29-1 | few | - | TGCAGCGTTTCAGGGGTAAACACCTACGAGCAGTACTTC | CSVSGVNTYEQYF
TRBJ2-3 | TRBV15 | - | - | TGTGCCACCAGCAGAGATCGTGGGTTCGCAGATACGCAGTATTTT | CATSRDRGFADTQYF
TRBJ1-6 | TRBV25-1 | - | TRBD1 | TGTGCCAGCAGAGGACAGGGAGATTCACCCCTCCACTTT | CASRGQGDSPLHF
TRBJ2-3 | TRBV30 | - | - | TGTGCCTGGGCTTTTGGCCAAGGCACAGATACGCAGTATTTT | CAWAFGQGTDTQYF
TRBJ2-7 | TRBV9 | - | - | TGTGCCAGCAGCGTACTAACGGGGCCAGAAGGGCAGTACTTC | CASSVLTGPEGQYF
TRBJ1-2 | TRBV15 | - | - | TGTGCCACCAGCAAACCCAGGGTTAACTATGGCTACACCTTC | CATSKPRVNYGYTF
TRBJ1-1 | TRBV30 | few | - | TGTGCCTGGAGTGTGTCAGCAAACACTGAAGCTTTCTTT | CAWSVSANTEAFF
TRBJ2-5 | TRBV29-1 | - | - | TGCAGCGTTGTGGCAGTCCAAGAGACCCAGTACTTC | CSVVAVQETQYF
TRBJ1-2 | TRBV7-9 | - | - | TGTGCCAGCAGCTCTCAGGGGAACTATGGCTACACCTTC | CASSSQGNYGYTF
TRBJ2-1 | TRBV9 | - | - | TGTGCCAGCAGCCTTAGTCTGGTTTCCTCCAATGAGCAGTTCTTC | CASSLSLVSSNEQFF
TRBJ2-2 | TRBV2 | - | TRBD1 | TGTGCCAGCAGTCCGGGACAGAGGGGGACCGGGGAGCTGTTTTTT | CASSPGQRGTGELFF
TRBJ1-6 | TRBV30 | - | TRBD1 | TGTGCCTGGAGTCCCGGACAGGGTAATTCACCCCTCCACTTT | CAWSPGQGNSPLHF
TRBJ2-2 | TRBV11-2 | - | - | TGTGCCAGCAGCCCGGGTTGGACTAACACCGGGGAGCTGTTTTTT | CASSPGWTNTGELFF
TRBJ2-2 | TRBV27 | - | - | TGTGCCACGCGTTCCGCAGGATCGAACACCGGGGAGCTGTTTTTT | CATRSAGSNTGELFF
TRBJ2-6 | TRBV7-2 | - | - | TGTGCCAGCAGCTTACAGGGAAGCTCTGGGGCCAACGTCCTGACTTTC | CASSLQGSSGANVLTF
TRBJ2-1 | TRBV6-1 | once | TRBD1 | TGTGCCAGCAGTGACTGGCAGGGGGCGCGAAATGAGCAGTTCTTC | CASSDWQGARNEQFF
TRBJ1-5 | TRBV29-1 | - | - | TGCAGCGTTGGGGAGGCTGTCAGCAATCAGCCCCAGCATTTT | CSVGEAVSNQPQHF
TRBJ2-1 | TRBV30 | few | - | TGTGCCGCGGGGCAGGCATATCGTGAGCAGTTCTTC | CAAGQAYREQFF
TRBJ2-1 | TRBV30 | - | - | TGTGCCGAGGGGAGGCGTGAGCAGTTCTTC | CAEGRREQFF
TRBJ2-1 | TRBV30 | few | - | TGTGCCTGGAATTCCCGCTCCTACAATGAGCAGTTCTTC | CAWNSRSYNEQFF
TRBJ2-3 | TRBV27 | - | TRBD2 | TGTGCCAGCAGTTTTAGCGGGAGGGGAGATACGCAGTATTTT | CASSFSGRGDTQYF
TRBJ1-2 | TRBV15 | - | - | TGTGCCACCAGCAGAGGCGACGGGGTTAGAGGCTACACCTTC | CATSRGDGVRGYTF
TRBJ2-5 | TRBV11-2 | - | - | TGTGCCAGCAGCTCGGGGCTTCAAGAGACCCAGTACTTC | CASSSGLQETQYF
TRBJ2-1 | TRBV7-4 | - | - | TGTGCCAGCAGCTTAGGGACTCGTTTCGATGAGCAGTTCTTC | CASSLGTRFDEQFF
TRBJ2-7 | TRBV20-1 | - | - | TGCAGTGCTAGACCCGTGGCCGAGCAGTACTTC | CSARPVAEQYF
TRBJ1-2 | TRBV30 | - | - | TGTGCCTGGAGTGTCCGGACGGAAAACTATGGCTACACCTTC | CAWSVRTENYGYTF
TRBJ2-3 | TRBV29-1 | few | - | TGCAGCGTTGACGACAGCACAGATACGCAGTATTTT | CSVDDSTDTQYF
TRBJ2-7 | TRBV4-2 | once | - | TGTGCCAGCAGCCAAGATCGGACAAGCTGGACGTACGAGCAGTACTTC | CASSQDRTSWTYEQYF
TRBJ1-1 | TRBV29-1 | - | - | TGCAGCGCCGCCCGGGGCAGATACACTGAAGCTTTCTTT | CSAARGRYTEAFF
TRBJ1-2 | TRBV18 | - | - | TGTGCCAGCTCACCTACGGCAGAGGCTGGCTACACCTTC | CASSPTAEAGYTF
TRBJ2-3 | TRBV6-5 | - | TRBD2 | TGTGCCAGCAGGGAGCGGGGGGCACCCACAGATACGCAGTATTTT | CASRERGAPTDTQYF
TRBJ1-2 | TRBV29-1 | - | - | TGCAGCGTTGAAGATCGGGAGCCCTATGGCTACACCTTC | CSVEDREPYGYTF
TRBJ2-1 | TRBV4-3 | - | - | TGCGCCAGCAGCCAAGAAGGTGGGACCTACAATGAGCAGTTCTTC | CASSQEGGTYNEQFF
TRBJ2-1 | TRBV7-2 | - | - | TGTGCCAGCAGCTCCCTAAGGCGGAATGAGCAGTTCTTC | CASSSLRRNEQFF
TRBJ1-2 | TRBV30 | - | - | TGTGCCTGGAGTAGGAACAGCCCCTATGGCTACACCTTC | CAWSRNSPYGYTF
TRBJ2-1 | TRBV19 | few | TRBD2 | TGTGCCACCCAACGGGGTAGCGGGAGGCCTCTGAGCTCCTACAATGAGCAGTTCTTC | CATQRGSGRPLSSYNEQFF
TRBJ1-1 | TRBV29-1 | - | - | TGCAGCGTTGCCGGGGCTCGACCGCGGGGGACTGAAGCTTTCTTT | CSVAGARPRGTEAFF
TRBJ2-1 | TRBV7-9 | - | - | TGTGCCAGCAGCTCGGACAGAGCTTACAATGAGCAGTTCTTC | CASSSDRAYNEQFF
TRBJ2-7 | TRBV10-3 | - | - | TGTGCCATCAGTGATAGGGTCCCCTACGAGCAGTACTTC | CAISDRVPYEQYF
TRBJ1-2 | TRBV20-1 | - | - | TGCAGTGCTAGAGATGGTGGCTACACCTTC | CSARDGGYTF
TRBJ2-3 | TRBV2 | - | - | TGTGCCAGCAGCCTCGGACGGATAGATACGCAGTATTTT | CASSLGRIDTQYF
TRBJ2-3 | TRBV7-2 | - | TRBD2 | TGTGCCAGCAGCTCCCTAGCGGGGGGCGGCACAGATACGCAGTATTTT | CASSSLAGGGTDTQYF
TRBJ2-7 | TRBV6-6 | - | - | TGTGCCAGCAAAGCAGGGAACTACGAGCAGTACTTC | CASKAGNYEQYF
TRBJ2-1 | TRBV4-3 | - | TRBD2 | TGCGCCAGCAGCCAGACCCCGCTTAGCGGGAAGCACAATGAGCAGTTCTTC | CASSQTPLSGKHNEQFF
TRBJ2-2 | TRBV2 | few | - | TGTGCCAGCAGTGAAGAATACATCACCGGGGAGCTGTTTTTT | CASSEEYITGELFF
TRBJ2-1 | TRBV6-5 | few | TRBD2 | TGTGCCAGCAGTCTTAGCGGGAGGTTCTACAATGAGCAGTTCTTC | CASSLSGRFYNEQFF